Below, one T cell receptor (beta chain) is given with its context. The sample belongs to a study of blood T cell repertoires in COVID-19. Data came from immunoSEQ multiplex PCR; TCRdb stores just in-frame clones and leaves some out. The data hold about 200,000 clones, with 90% observed a single time. This sequence originates from a man younger than 40 who had recovered from COVID-19. Source material: PBMCs or T cells enriched from blood (not recorded which).

CDR3 sequence reads: CASSPLGLSSNEQYF. The CDR3 nucleotides are TGCGCCAGCAGCCCTCTTGGGCTCAGTTCAAACGAGCAGTACTTC. V gene TRBV4-1 combines with J gene TRBJ2-7; D ambiguous. This CDR3 comprises 15 residues. The germline V gene has CDR1 MGHRA and CDR2 YSYEKL. Trimming removed 4 bases from V and 5 bases from J, with 18 bases in between.